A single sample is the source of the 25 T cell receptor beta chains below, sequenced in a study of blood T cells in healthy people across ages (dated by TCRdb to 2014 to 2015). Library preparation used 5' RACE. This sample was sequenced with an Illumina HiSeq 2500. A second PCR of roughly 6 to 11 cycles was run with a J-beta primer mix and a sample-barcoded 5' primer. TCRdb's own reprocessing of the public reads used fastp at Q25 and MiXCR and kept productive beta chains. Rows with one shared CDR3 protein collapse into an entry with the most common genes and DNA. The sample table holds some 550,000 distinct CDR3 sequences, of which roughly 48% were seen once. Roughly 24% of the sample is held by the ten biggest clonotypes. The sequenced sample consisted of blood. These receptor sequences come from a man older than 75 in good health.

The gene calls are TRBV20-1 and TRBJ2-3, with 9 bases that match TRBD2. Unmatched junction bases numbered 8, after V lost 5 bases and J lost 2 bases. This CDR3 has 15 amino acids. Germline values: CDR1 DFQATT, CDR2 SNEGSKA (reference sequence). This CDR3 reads CSAPRGTSTTDTQYF. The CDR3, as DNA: TGCAGTGCTCCCAGGGGGACTAGCACCACAGATACGCAGTATTTT.

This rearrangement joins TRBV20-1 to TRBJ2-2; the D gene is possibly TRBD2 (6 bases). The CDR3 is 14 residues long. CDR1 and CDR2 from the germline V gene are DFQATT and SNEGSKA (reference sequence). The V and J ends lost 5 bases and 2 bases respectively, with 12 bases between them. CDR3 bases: TGCAGTGCTCCCGGGGGATTCAACACCGGGGAGCTGTTTTTT. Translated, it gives CSAPGGFNTGELFF.

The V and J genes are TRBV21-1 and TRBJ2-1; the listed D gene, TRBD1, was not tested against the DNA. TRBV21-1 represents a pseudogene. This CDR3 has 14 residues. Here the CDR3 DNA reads TGTGCCAGCAGCAAAGAGGCCAGGGCGAATGAGCAGTTCTTC. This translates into CASSKEARANEQFF.

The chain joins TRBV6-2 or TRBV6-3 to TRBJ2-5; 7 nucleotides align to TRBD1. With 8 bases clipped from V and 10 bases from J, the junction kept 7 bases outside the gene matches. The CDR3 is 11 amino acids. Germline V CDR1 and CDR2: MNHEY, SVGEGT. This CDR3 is CASQRQGHQYF. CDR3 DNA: TGTGCCAGCCAACGACAGGGACACCAGTACTTC.

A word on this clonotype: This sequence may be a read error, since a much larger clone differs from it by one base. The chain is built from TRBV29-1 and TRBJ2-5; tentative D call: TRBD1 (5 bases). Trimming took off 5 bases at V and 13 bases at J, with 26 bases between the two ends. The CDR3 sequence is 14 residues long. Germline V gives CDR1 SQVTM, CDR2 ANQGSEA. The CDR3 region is CSVSDSLSYNELYF. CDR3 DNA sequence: TGCAGCGTTTCTGACAGCCTCTCCTACAATGAGCTGTACTTC.

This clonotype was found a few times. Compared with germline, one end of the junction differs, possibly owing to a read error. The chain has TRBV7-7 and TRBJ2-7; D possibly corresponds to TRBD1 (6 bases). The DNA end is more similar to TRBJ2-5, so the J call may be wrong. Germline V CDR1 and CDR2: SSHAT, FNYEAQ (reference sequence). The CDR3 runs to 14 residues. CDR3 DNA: TGTGCTAGCAGCTTAGCGTACAGGGAGGAGACCCAGTACTTC. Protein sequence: CASSLAYREETQYF.

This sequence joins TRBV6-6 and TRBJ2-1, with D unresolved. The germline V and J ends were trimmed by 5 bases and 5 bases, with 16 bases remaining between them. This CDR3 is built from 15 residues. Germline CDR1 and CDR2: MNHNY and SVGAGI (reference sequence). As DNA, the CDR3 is TGTGCCAGCAGTACAGTACCCGACAAGAACAATGAGCAGTTCTTC. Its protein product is CASSTVPDKNNEQFF.

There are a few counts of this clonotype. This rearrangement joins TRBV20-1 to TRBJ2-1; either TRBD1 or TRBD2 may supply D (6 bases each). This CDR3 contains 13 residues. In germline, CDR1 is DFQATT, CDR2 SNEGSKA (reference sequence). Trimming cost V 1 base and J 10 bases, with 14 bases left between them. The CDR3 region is CSARASGGGEQFF. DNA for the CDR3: TGCAGTGCTAGAGCCTCCGGAGGGGGGGAGCAGTTCTTC.

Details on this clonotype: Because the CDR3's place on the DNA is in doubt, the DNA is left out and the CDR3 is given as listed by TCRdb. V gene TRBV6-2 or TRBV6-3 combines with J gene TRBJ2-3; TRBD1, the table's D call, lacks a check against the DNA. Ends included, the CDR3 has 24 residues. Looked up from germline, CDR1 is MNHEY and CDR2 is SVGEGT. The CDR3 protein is CASSTGTGANVLTFGAGSTDTQYF.

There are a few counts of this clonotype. The CDR3 loop is CASSQGGGARTDTQYF. In nucleotides, the CDR3 is TGTGCCAGCAGCCAAGGTGGGGGAGCTCGGACAGATACGCAGTATTTT. The chain couples TRBV3-1 to TRBJ2-3, with D possibly being TRBD1 or TRBD2 (5 bases each). CDR1 is LGHDT and CDR2 is YNNKEL in the germline V gene (reference sequence). Trimming took off 1 base at V and 3 bases at J, with 14 bases between the two ends. This CDR3 has 16 residues.

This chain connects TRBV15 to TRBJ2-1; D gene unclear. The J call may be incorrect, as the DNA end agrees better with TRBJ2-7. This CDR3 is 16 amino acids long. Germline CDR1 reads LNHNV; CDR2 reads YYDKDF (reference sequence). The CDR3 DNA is TGTGCCACCAGCAGAGATCGCGGCAGCTCCTACAATGAGCAGTACTTC. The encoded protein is CATSRDRGSSYNEQYF.

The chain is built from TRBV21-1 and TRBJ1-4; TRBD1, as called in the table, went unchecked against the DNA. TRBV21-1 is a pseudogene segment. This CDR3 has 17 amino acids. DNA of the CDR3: TGTGCCAGCAGCATTTCCAGGGGCCTACGGGTTAATGAAAAACTGTTTTTT. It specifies CASSISRGLRVNEKLFF.

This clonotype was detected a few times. The DNA for the CDR3 is TGCAGTGCTAGACCACCCCTAGCGGGAGCCACAGATACGCAGTATTTT. Its protein is CSARPPLAGATDTQYF. The chain is built from TRBV20-1 and TRBJ2-3; 10 positions agree with TRBD2. The V gene's germline CDR1 is DFQATT and CDR2 SNEGSKA (reference sequence). V lost 2 bases and J lost 2; bases outside the gene matches: 7. This CDR3 region has 16 residues.

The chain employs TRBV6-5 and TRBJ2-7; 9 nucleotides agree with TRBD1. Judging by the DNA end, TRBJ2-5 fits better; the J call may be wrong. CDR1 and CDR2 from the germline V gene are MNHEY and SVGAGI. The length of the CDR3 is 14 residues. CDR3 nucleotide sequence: TGTGCCAGCAGTGAGTCGGGACAGGGAGAGACCCAGTACTTC. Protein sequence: CASSESGQGETQYF.

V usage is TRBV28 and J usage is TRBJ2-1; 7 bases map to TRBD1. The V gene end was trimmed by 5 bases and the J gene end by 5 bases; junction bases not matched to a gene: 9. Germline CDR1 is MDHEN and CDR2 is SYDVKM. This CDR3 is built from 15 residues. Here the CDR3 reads CASSLPTGMNNEQFF. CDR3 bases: TGTGCCAGCAGTCTCCCGACAGGGATGAACAATGAGCAGTTCTTC.

As DNA, the CDR3 is TGCGCCAGCAGCCGGGAGTGGGGTGGGACTGAAGCTTTCTTT. Translation: CASSREWGGTEAFF. The genes are TRBV5-1 and TRBJ1-1; D not resolved. The CDR3 has 14 residues. V gave up 4 bases and J gave up 5 bases, with 15 bases separating them. Per germline, CDR1 SGHRS and CDR2 YFSETQ. Full variable domain (missing parts from reference TRBV5-1 and TRBJ1-1): KAGVTQTPRYLIKTRGQQVTLSCSPISGHRSVSWYQQTPGQGLQFLFEYFSETQRNKGNFPGRFSGRQFSNSRSEMNVSTLELGDSALYLCASSREWGGTEAFFGQGTRLTVV.

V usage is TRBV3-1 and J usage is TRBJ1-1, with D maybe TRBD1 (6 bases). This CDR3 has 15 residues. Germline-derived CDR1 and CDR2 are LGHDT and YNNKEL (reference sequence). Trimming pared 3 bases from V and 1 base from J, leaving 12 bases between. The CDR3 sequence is CASSHLIQGNTEAFF. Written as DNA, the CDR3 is TGTGCCAGCAGCCACCTGATACAGGGGAACACTGAAGCTTTCTTT.

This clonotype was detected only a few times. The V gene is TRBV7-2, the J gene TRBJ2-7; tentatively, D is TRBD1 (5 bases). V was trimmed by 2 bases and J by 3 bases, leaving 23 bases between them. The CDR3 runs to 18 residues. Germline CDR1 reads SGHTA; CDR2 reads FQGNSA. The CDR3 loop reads CASSLQRQRKDARYEQYF. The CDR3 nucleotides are TGTGCCAGCAGCTTACAGAGACAGAGAAAAGACGCGCGCTACGAGCAGTACTTC.

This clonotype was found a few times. The CDR3 reads CASSLAPGIGEAFF. CDR3 DNA sequence: TGTGCCAGCAGCTTAGCGCCGGGCATTGGTGAAGCTTTCTTT. This chain joins TRBV7-2 and TRBJ1-1; D not certain. The CDR3 contains 14 residues. V was cut by 0 bases and J by 7 bases, with 12 bases left in between. Germline V gives CDR1 SGHTA, CDR2 FQGNSA.

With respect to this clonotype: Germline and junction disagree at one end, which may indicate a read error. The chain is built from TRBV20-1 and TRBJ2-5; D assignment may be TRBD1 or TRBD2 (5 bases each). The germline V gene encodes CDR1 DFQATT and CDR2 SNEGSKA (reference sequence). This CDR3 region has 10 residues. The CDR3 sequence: CSAIFGTRYF. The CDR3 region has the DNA TGCAGTGCTATCTTTGGGACCCGGTACTTC.

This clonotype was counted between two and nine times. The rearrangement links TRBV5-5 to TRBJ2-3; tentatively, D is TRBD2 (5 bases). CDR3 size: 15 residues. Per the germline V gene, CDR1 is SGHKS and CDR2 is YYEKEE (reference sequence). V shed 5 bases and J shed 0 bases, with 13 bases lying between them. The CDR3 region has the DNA TGTGCCAGCAGGGCCGAGAGAGGGAGCACAGATACGCAGTATTTT. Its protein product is CASRAERGSTDTQYF.

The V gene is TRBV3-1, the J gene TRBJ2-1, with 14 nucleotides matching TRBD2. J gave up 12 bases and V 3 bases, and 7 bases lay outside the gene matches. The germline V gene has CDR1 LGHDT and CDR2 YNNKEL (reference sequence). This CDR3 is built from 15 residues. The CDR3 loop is CASSHPGTSGRLQFF. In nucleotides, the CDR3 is TGTGCCAGCAGCCACCCCGGGACTAGCGGGAGATTGCAGTTCTTC.

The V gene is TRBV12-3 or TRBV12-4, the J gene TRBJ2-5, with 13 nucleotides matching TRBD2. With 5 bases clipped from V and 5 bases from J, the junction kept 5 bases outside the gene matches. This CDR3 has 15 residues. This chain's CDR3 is CASSRTSGSPETQYF. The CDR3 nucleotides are TGTGCCAGCAGTCGGACTAGCGGGAGTCCCGAGACCCAGTACTTC.

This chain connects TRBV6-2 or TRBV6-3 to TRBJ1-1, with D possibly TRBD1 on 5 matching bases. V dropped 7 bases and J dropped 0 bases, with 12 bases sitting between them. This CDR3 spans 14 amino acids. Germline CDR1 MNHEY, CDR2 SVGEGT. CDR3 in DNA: TGTGCCAGCAAATTCGGGGGGATGAACACTGAAGCTTTCTTT. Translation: CASKFGGMNTEAFF.

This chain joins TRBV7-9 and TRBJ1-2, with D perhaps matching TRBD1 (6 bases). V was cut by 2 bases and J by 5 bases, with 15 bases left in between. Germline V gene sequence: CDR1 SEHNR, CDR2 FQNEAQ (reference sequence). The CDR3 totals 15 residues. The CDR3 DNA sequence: TGTGCCAGCAGCTTACGTGGCCAGGGGAATTATGGCTACACCTTC. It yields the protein CASSLRGQGNYGYTF.